The 25 T cell receptor beta chains presented below share a single source sample, sequenced in a study of blood T cells in healthy people across ages (dated by TCRdb to between 2014 and 2017). Libraries were constructed by 5' RACE. Sequencing took place on an Illumina HiSeq 2500. A second about 7 to 12 cycle PCR used a sample-barcoded 5' primer and a J-beta primer mix. Using fastp at Q25 and MiXCR, TCRdb reprocessed the public reads and kept productive beta chains. A single entry per CDR3 protein holds the most common genes and DNA from its merged rows. Here the sample has around 970,000 distinct CDR3 sequences; about 51% occur a single time. Together, the top ten hold 20% to 25% of the sample. The specimen was blood. Every receptor here comes from a woman in her sixties or seventies in good health.

V and J are TRBV12-3 or TRBV12-4 and TRBJ2-3, with TRBD2 matching 7 bases. The ends lost 7 bases at V and 0 bases at J; junction bases unmatched: 7. This CDR3 is 15 amino acids long. The CDR3 sequence: CASTRGILSTDTQYF. The CDR3, as DNA: TGTGCCAGCACGCGGGGGATACTAAGCACAGATACGCAGTATTTT.

This clonotype was counted a few times. The chain is built from TRBV20-1 and TRBJ2-3; maybe TRBD1 (6 bases). Trimming removed 7 bases from V and 3 bases from J, with 17 bases in between. From germline, CDR1 is DFQATT and CDR2 SNEGSKA (reference sequence). The CDR3 consists of 14 residues. CDR3 bases: TGCAGTGTTCCAGACAGGAGGTTGACAGATACGCAGTATTTT. It is translated as CSVPDRRLTDTQYF.

This clonotype has more than one count but fewer than ten. The chain is built from TRBV14 and TRBJ1-2; a possible D gene is TRBD1 (6 bases). Per the germline V gene, CDR1 is SGHDN and CDR2 is FVKESK. CDR3 length: 12 residues. V was pared by 6 bases and J by 6 bases, with 11 bases between. The CDR3 DNA is TGTGCCAGCAGACAGGGCAGTCATGGCTACACCTTC. It is translated as CASRQGSHGYTF.

In this sample, this clonotype turned up a few times. The V and J genes are TRBV3-1 and TRBJ2-4; no clear D gene. This CDR3 is 12 amino acids long. Trimming cost V 0 bases and J 15 bases, with 12 bases left between them. The germline gives CDR1 LGHDT, CDR2 YNNKEL (reference sequence). CDR3 loop: CASSQEGPPRYF. CDR3 coding DNA: TGTGCCAGCAGCCAAGAAGGGCCCCCTCGGTACTTC.

This clonotype was detected only a few times. The chain employs TRBV6-6 and TRBJ2-3; maybe TRBD2 (6 bases). Germline V CDR1 and CDR2: MNHNY, SVGAGI (reference sequence). This CDR3 region has 16 residues. The V and J ends lost 7 bases and 2 bases respectively, with 19 bases between them. The CDR3 DNA reads as TGTGCCAGCACCCTCGCCGGGGACTGGTACACAGATACGCAGTATTTT. Translation gives CASTLAGDWYTDTQYF.

This clonotype was recorded a few times. The genes are TRBV20-1 and TRBJ2-3; no reliable D call. Trimming removed 0 bases from V and 5 bases from J, with 9 bases in between. CDR1 is DFQATT, CDR2 SNEGSKA, per germline (reference sequence). CDR3 length: 13 residues. Here the CDR3 reads CSAREPPLDTQYF. The CDR3 DNA reads TGCAGTGCTAGAGAACCCCCGCTAGATACGCAGTATTTT.

The rearrangement joins TRBV6-6 to TRBJ2-7; D is possibly TRBD2 (6 bases). Deletions cut 3 bases from V and 3 bases from J, with 12 bases between. The CDR3 length is 14 residues. CDR1 is MNHNY and CDR2 is SVGAGI in the germline V gene (reference sequence). The CDR3 loop is CASSYEGLFYEQYF. The CDR3 region has the DNA TGTGCCAGCAGTTATGAGGGACTGTTCTACGAGCAGTACTTC.

In its sample, this clonotype was seen many times. The chain combines TRBV3-1 with TRBJ2-4; possible D gene TRBD1, 6 bases. V gave up 1 base and J gave up 3 bases, with 7 bases separating them. CDR1 is LGHDT, CDR2 YNNKEL, per germline (reference sequence). This CDR3 spans 14 amino acids. This CDR3 reads CASSQGQDKNIQYF. CDR3 in DNA: TGTGCCAGCAGCCAAGGACAGGACAAAAACATTCAGTACTTC.

The rearrangement links TRBV28 to TRBJ1-4, with TRBD1 matching over 10 bases. CDR1 is MDHEN and CDR2 is SYDVKM in the germline V gene. V gave up 6 bases and J gave up 8 bases; unmatched junction bases: 9. The CDR3 totals 15 residues. DNA for the CDR3: TGTGCCAGCAGATCACCCGGGACAGGGGACGAAAAACTGTTTTTT. It is translated as CASRSPGTGDEKLFF.

The chain employs TRBV3-1 and TRBJ1-2; maybe TRBD1 (5 bases). The germline CDR1 and CDR2 sequences are LGHDT and YNNKEL (reference sequence). V gave up 1 base and J gave up 10 bases, with 28 bases separating them. CDR3 size: 18 residues. CDR3 coding DNA: TGTGCCAGCAGCCAAGTAAATCCCACAGGATCCTCCTCGAGATCCTACACCTTC. It yields the protein CASSQVNPTGSSSRSYTF.

The chain joins TRBV6-1 to TRBJ2-1; 10 bases align to TRBD2. CDR1 is MNHNS and CDR2 is SASEGT in the germline V gene. V shed 3 bases and J 7 bases; nucleotides not matched to a gene: 3. The CDR3 runs 14 residues. This chain's CDR3 is CASSDQREGNEQFF. CDR3 nucleotide sequence: TGTGCCAGCAGTGACCAGCGGGAGGGGAATGAGCAGTTCTTC.

This clonotype was counted only a few times. The chain employs TRBV10-3 and TRBJ2-7, with D tentatively TRBD1 or TRBD2 (5 bases each). V was cut by 8 bases and J by 2 bases, with 10 bases left in between. Germline assignment: CDR1 ENHRY and CDR2 SYGVKD. The CDR3 loop spans 12 amino acids. In nucleotides, the CDR3 is TGTGCCATCGGGGGTGGCCCCTACGAGCAGTACTTC. Amino acid sequence: CAIGGGPYEQYF.

The J gene is TRBJ1-3, the V gene TRBV30; possibly TRBD1 for D (6 bases). CDR1 is GTSNPN and CDR2 is SVGIG in the germline V gene (reference sequence). Trimming pared 0 bases from V and 3 bases from J, leaving 6 bases between. CDR3 length: 13 amino acids. The CDR3 here is CAWSVGGGNTIYF. CDR3 nucleotides: TGTGCCTGGAGTGTAGGGGGTGGAAACACCATATATTTT.

V usage is TRBV7-9 and J usage is TRBJ1-1; D unclear. The V end was cut by 4 bases, the J end by 1 base, with 7 bases between. Germline assignment: CDR1 SEHNR and CDR2 FQNEAQ (reference sequence). The CDR3 consists of 13 residues. The CDR3 nucleotides read TGTGCCAGCAGCTGGGCAACGAACACTGAAGCTTTCTTT. It is translated as CASSWATNTEAFF.

This clonotype has more than one count but fewer than ten. The chain couples TRBV27 to TRBJ2-3; D perhaps matches TRBD2 (6 bases). CDR3 size: 13 residues. Germline CDR1 is MNHEY and CDR2 is SMNVEV (reference sequence). Deletions cut 8 bases from V and 5 bases from J, with 14 bases between. Here the CDR3 DNA reads TGTGCCAGCCGGGCGGGGTTGGGAGATACGCAGTATTTT. This gives the protein CASRAGLGDTQYF.

The chain couples TRBV6-1 to TRBJ2-5; D gene unclear. Trimming cost V 7 bases and J 4 bases, with 10 bases left between them. The CDR3 totals 12 residues. CDR1 MNHNS and CDR2 SASEGT come from the germline V gene. CDR3 sequence: CASTSARETQYF. In nucleotides, the CDR3 is TGTGCCAGCACATCAGCGCGAGAGACCCAGTACTTC.

This chain connects TRBV3-1 to TRBJ1-1; perhaps TRBD1 as D (6 bases). CDR3 length: 13 residues. The V gene's germline CDR1 is LGHDT and CDR2 YNNKEL (reference sequence). V dropped 5 bases and J dropped 7 bases, with 14 bases sitting between them. CDR3 loop: CASSRDNHGEAFF. For the CDR3, the DNA is TGTGCCAGCAGCAGGGACAATCACGGTGAAGCTTTCTTT.

In DNA, the CDR3 is TGCGCCAGCAGCTCGGGGGGCCTCTCTGGAAACACCATATATTTT. Translating gives CASSSGGLSGNTIYF. The rearrangement links TRBV5-1 to TRBJ1-3; possible D gene TRBD1, 6 bases. Germline values: CDR1 SGHRS, CDR2 YFSETQ. The CDR3 totals 15 residues. V was pared by 3 bases and J by 0 bases, with 10 bases between. Full variable domain (outside the CDR3, taken from reference TRBV5-1 and TRBJ1-3): KAGVTQTPRYLIKTRGQQVTLSCSPISGHRSVSWYQQTPGQGLQFLFEYFSETQRNKGNFPGRFSGRQFSNSRSEMNVSTLELGDSALYLCASSSGGLSGNTIYFGEGSWLTVV.

The chain employs TRBV20-1 and TRBJ2-5; TRBD1 is a possible D gene (6 bases). V was cut by 8 bases and J by 5 bases, with 24 bases left in between. CDR1 and CDR2 (germline): DFQATT, SNEGSKA (reference sequence). The CDR3 totals 15 residues. CDR3 sequence (DNA): TGCAGTATCAGAGGGGCAGGGGAAAGGTTGGAGACCCAGTACTTC. Translation gives CSIRGAGERLETQYF.

CDR3 DNA: TGTGCCAGCAGCTCGGTCGCCTACGAGCAGTACTTC. It codes for CASSSVAYEQYF. V and J are TRBV7-6 and TRBJ2-7, with D uncertain. The CDR3 spans 12 residues. CDR1 is SGHVS, CDR2 FNYEAQ, per germline. V was cut by 4 bases and J by 2 bases, with 6 bases left in between.

This chain connects TRBV28 to TRBJ1-2; no clear D gene. This CDR3 spans 14 amino acids. V lost 5 bases and J 4 bases, leaving 14 bases between the germline ends. CDR1 and CDR2 from the germline V gene are MDHEN and SYDVKM. The CDR3 DNA is TGTGCCAGCAGTCCTACGCGGGGTGTCTATGGCTACACCTTC. Translating gives CASSPTRGVYGYTF.

In this sample, this clonotype turned up a few times. J is TRBJ2-7 and V is TRBV20-1; 10 bases agree with TRBD2. CDR1 is DFQATT, CDR2 SNEGSKA, per germline (reference sequence). CDR3 length: 16 amino acids. With 3 bases clipped from V and 3 bases from J, the junction kept 11 bases outside the gene matches. The CDR3 nucleotides are TGCAGTGCTAGTCCCAGCGGGAGGGCCAACATCTACGAGCAGTACTTC. The encoded protein is CSASPSGRANIYEQYF.

The rearrangement links TRBV4-1 to TRBJ1-2, with no clear D. Trimming pared 1 base from V and 8 bases from J, leaving 17 bases between. This CDR3 contains 15 residues. In germline, CDR1 is MGHRA, CDR2 YSYEKL. The CDR3 DNA sequence: TGCGCCAGCAGCCAAGTGTTCGGGGATTTAGGAGGCTACACCTTC. Translated, it gives CASSQVFGDLGGYTF.

The chain joins TRBV11-3 to TRBJ2-1; D gene unclear. The J call may not be correct, given that the DNA end is closer to TRBJ2-7. The CDR3 runs 14 residues. The germline gives CDR1 SGHNT, CDR2 YENEEA. The CDR3 sequence is CASSLGFTYNEQYF. The CDR3 nucleotides read TGTGCCAGCAGCTTAGGATTCACCTACAATGAGCAGTACTTC.

The V and J genes are TRBV10-3 and TRBJ2-1, with no clear D. This CDR3 is 16 amino acids long. The V end lost 6 bases, the J end lost 0 bases, and 15 bases lay between the germline ends. The germline CDR1 and CDR2 sequences are ENHRY and SYGVKD. CDR3 in amino acids: CAISAPSWSSYNEQFF. CDR3 DNA: TGTGCCATCAGCGCACCTTCTTGGAGCTCCTACAATGAGCAGTTCTTC.